These 31 T cell receptor beta chains were all obtained from the same sample, sequenced in a study of blood T cell repertoires in COVID-19. Clones were read by immunoSEQ multiplex PCR, and TCRdb kept only the in-frame ones, dropping some. The sample has about 280,000 clones, over 85% seen once. The material sequenced was peripheral blood. These receptors were obtained from a woman in her 30s with COVID-19, enrolled during active disease.

This chain uses TRBV2 with TRBJ2-5; 7 nucleotides match TRBD2. The J segment lost 3 bases and the V segment lost 11 bases, leaving 15 bases of the junction unmatched. This CDR3 contains 15 residues. Germline CDR1 SNHLY, CDR2 FYNNEI. The CDR3 DNA sequence: TGTGCCGCAAACTCCGGGCGGGGGATCGAAGAGACCCAGTACTTC. This encodes CAANSGRGIEETQYF. Drawing the rest from reference TRBV2 and TRBJ2-5, the complete variable domain is EPEVTQTPSHQVTQMGQEVILRCVPISNHLYFYWYRQILGQKVEFLVSFYNNEISEKSEIFDDQFSVERPDGSNFTLKIRSTKLEDSAMYFCAANSGRGIEETQYFGPGTRLLVL.

The CDR3 loop reads CASRLPGGEDEQFF. CDR3 bases: TGTGCAAGTCGCTTACCAGGGGGCGAAGATGAGCAGTTCTTC. V and J are TRBV12-2 and TRBJ2-1; the table names TRBD1, a call not compared with the DNA. TRBV12-2 is termed a pseudogene. The CDR3 covers 14 residues.

The chain recombines TRBV5-4 with TRBJ1-1; 8 bases match TRBD1. The junction had 9 bases not matched to a gene; V was cut back by 3 bases and J by 5 bases. CDR1 and CDR2 (germline): SGHNT, YYREEE (reference sequence). This CDR3 comprises 15 residues. The CDR3 here is CASSSQDRALTEAFF. In nucleotides, the CDR3 is TGTGCCAGCAGCTCCCAGGACAGGGCTCTGACTGAAGCTTTCTTT.

CDR3 sequence reads: CASSGATRDRVPGGYTF. The CDR3 DNA is TGTGCCAGCAGCGGAGCAACGCGGGACAGGGTGCCTGGGGGCTACACCTTC. The chain employs TRBV5-4 and TRBJ1-2; 9 bases agree with TRBD1. This CDR3 is 17 amino acids long. CDR1 SGHNT and CDR2 YYREEE come from the germline V gene (reference sequence). V shed 4 bases and J 8 bases; nucleotides not matched to a gene: 18.

The V gene is TRBV7-9, the J gene TRBJ2-3, with D perhaps matching TRBD1 (5 bases). Looked up from germline, CDR1 is SEHNR and CDR2 is FQNEAQ (reference sequence). V was trimmed by 1 base and J by 2 bases, leaving 10 bases between them. The CDR3 is 15 residues long. CDR3 region: CASSLDSGHTDTQYF. CDR3 DNA sequence: TGTGCCAGCAGCTTAGACTCAGGGCACACAGATACGCAGTATTTT.

The CDR3 region has the DNA TGTGCCAGCAGCCAAGGGACAGGGGGCTTGGAGACCCAGTACTTC. It is translated as CASSQGTGGLETQYF. The chain joins TRBV3-1 (or the pseudogene TRBV3-2) to TRBJ2-5; 11 positions match TRBD1. This CDR3 spans 15 amino acids. After removal of 1 base from V and 5 bases from J, the junction contained 3 bases not matched to a gene. Germline values: CDR1 LGHDT, CDR2 YNNKEL (reference sequence).

This clone was counted only a few times. V usage is TRBV4-1 and J usage is TRBJ2-1; 7 positions agree with TRBD2. V shed 0 bases and J 4 bases; nucleotides not matched to a gene: 3. The CDR3 extends over 15 amino acids. CDR1 is MGHRA, CDR2 YSYEKL, per germline. Here the CDR3 DNA reads TGCGCCAGCAGCCAAGATTCCGGGGGGTACAATGAGCAGTTCTTC. It codes for CASSQDSGGYNEQFF.

The chain couples TRBV6-6 to TRBJ2-5; tentatively, D is TRBD1 (5 bases). V shed 8 bases and J shed 1 base, with 20 bases lying between them. This CDR3 spans 16 amino acids. Germline loops: CDR1 MNHNY, CDR2 SVGAGI (reference sequence). The chain's CDR3 is CASPETTTVVQETQYF. DNA of the CDR3: TGTGCCAGCCCCGAAACCACGACAGTAGTCCAAGAGACCCAGTACTTC.

CDR3 bases: TGTGCCAGCAGGCTAGCGGGGTTCAGCAATGAGCAGTTCTTC. Translated, it gives CASRLAGFSNEQFF. The chain recombines TRBV11-2 with TRBJ2-1; 9 nucleotides line up with TRBD2. The CDR3 consists of 14 residues. V lost 6 bases to trimming and J lost 6 bases; unmatched junction nucleotides: 6. Per germline, CDR1 SGHAT and CDR2 FQNNGV.

The rearrangement uses TRBV2 and TRBJ2-2, with D uncertain. Trimming cost V 4 bases and J 11 bases, with 14 bases left between them. Germline values: CDR1 SNHLY, CDR2 FYNNEI. The CDR3 loop spans 13 amino acids. CDR3 residues: CASSVEVLRELFF. The CDR3 bases are TGTGCCAGCAGTGTAGAAGTTTTGCGTGAGCTGTTTTTT.

The chain recombines TRBV12-3 or TRBV12-4 with TRBJ1-6; a weak D match, TRBD1 (5 bases). V was trimmed by 7 bases and J by 7 bases, leaving 11 bases between them. The CDR3 covers 13 residues. DNA of the CDR3: TGTGCCAGCACCCACGGGGGGAATTCACCCCTCCACTTT. Its translation is CASTHGGNSPLHF.

This chain uses TRBV19 with TRBJ1-1, with a possible D match to TRBD1 (5 bases). V was cut by 6 bases and J by 0 bases, with 8 bases left in between. The CDR3 length is 13 residues. Germline lookup yields CDR1 LNHDA and CDR2 SQIVND (reference sequence). As DNA, the CDR3 is TGTGCCAGTAGAAAGGGGTTGAACACTGAAGCTTTCTTT. Amino acids: CASRKGLNTEAFF. The full variable domain, completed using reference TRBV19 and TRBJ1-1, is DGGITQSPKYLFRKEGQNVTLSCEQNLNHDAMYWYRQDPGQGLRLIYYSQIVNDFQKGDIAEGYSVSREKKESFPLTVTSAQKNPTAFYLCASRKGLNTEAFFGQGTRLTVV.

This clone turned up a few times. This chain uses TRBV1 with TRBJ1-4. TRBV1 is flagged as a pseudogene. The CDR3 has 15 residues. CDR3 sequence reads: CTSSHVPGNNEKLFF. The CDR3 nucleotides read TGCACCAGCAGCCACGTACCGGGAAATAATGAAAAACTGTTTTTT.

J is TRBJ2-7 and V is TRBV4-1; D perhaps matches TRBD1 (5 bases). CDR1 and CDR2 from the germline V gene are MGHRA and YSYEKL. The V end lost 5 bases, the J end lost 0 bases, and 11 bases lay between the germline ends. The CDR3 has 14 residues. The CDR3, as DNA: TGCGCCAGCAGCGTGGGTGACAGCTCCTACGAGCAGTACTTC. Its translation is CASSVGDSSYEQYF.

CDR3 in amino acids: CATSGKRQSEQYF. CDR3 in DNA: TGTGCCACCAGCGGCAAGAGACAGTCCGAGCAGTACTTC. This chain connects TRBV15 to TRBJ2-7; possibly TRBD1 for D (5 bases). Germline CDR1 and CDR2: LNHNV and YYDKDF (reference sequence). V was cut by 5 bases and J by 6 bases, with 14 bases left in between. The CDR3 extends over 13 amino acids.

V is TRBV11-2 and J is TRBJ1-2; 9 bases match TRBD1. Germline trimming cut 4 bases from V and 3 bases from J; bases unmatched to any gene: 6. Germline values: CDR1 SGHAT, CDR2 FQNNGV. The CDR3 spans 15 residues. For the CDR3, the DNA is TGTGCCAGCAGCTCCTTGGACAGGGGCTACTATGGCTACACCTTC. Translating it yields CASSSLDRGYYGYTF.

The chain joins TRBV5-4 to TRBJ2-7; D gene ambiguous. Germline values: CDR1 SGHNT, CDR2 YYREEE (reference sequence). The CDR3 runs 13 residues. V lost 1 base, J lost 8 bases, and 13 bases lay in between. The DNA of the CDR3 is TGTGCCAGCAGCTTGTCTGGTACTACGAAGCAGTACTTC. It is translated as CASSLSGTTKQYF.

The chain carries TRBV6-4 and TRBJ1-6, with D possibly matching TRBD1 (5 bases). The germline V gene encodes CDR1 MRHNA and CDR2 SNTAGT. CDR3 length: 14 amino acids. The V and J ends lost 4 bases and 7 bases respectively, with 11 bases between them. CDR3 protein: CASSVQGENSPLHF. In DNA, the CDR3 is TGTGCCAGCAGTGTGCAGGGCGAAAATTCACCCCTCCACTTT.

The chain couples TRBV19 to TRBJ1-5; 7 bases are a match to TRBD1. This CDR3 is built from 15 residues. With V trimmed by 7 bases and J by 3 bases, 9 bases remained unmatched. Germline V CDR1 and CDR2: LNHDA, SQIVND (reference sequence). CDR3 loop: CASKGSGTVNQPQHF. Written as DNA, the CDR3 is TGTGCCAGTAAGGGATCCGGGACAGTCAATCAGCCCCAGCATTTT.

The V call is TRBV5-4, the J call TRBJ2-5; D is possibly TRBD2 (5 bases). Trimming took 4 bases from V and 3 from J, leaving 7 bases between them. The germline gives CDR1 SGHNT, CDR2 YYREEE (reference sequence). The CDR3 consists of 12 residues. CDR3 in DNA: TGTGCCAGCAGCCCGGGGAAAGAGACCCAGTACTTC. Its translation: CASSPGKETQYF.

This rearrangement joins TRBV6-5 to TRBJ2-5, with TRBD1 matching 8 bases. The germline gives CDR1 MNHEY, CDR2 SVGAGI. This CDR3 is built from 13 residues. The ends lost 8 bases at V and 5 bases at J; junction bases unmatched: 7. The CDR3 loop is CASGSGGLETQYF. CDR3 bases: TGTGCCAGCGGCTCAGGGGGCCTGGAGACCCAGTACTTC.

The J gene is TRBJ2-7, the V gene TRBV15; no firm D call. The V and J ends lost 0 bases and 3 bases respectively, with 6 bases between them. In germline, CDR1 is LNHNV, CDR2 YYDKDF (reference sequence). This CDR3 comprises 13 residues. CDR3 region: CATSRDDFYEQYF. For the CDR3, the DNA is TGTGCCACCAGCAGAGATGACTTCTACGAGCAGTACTTC.

The DNA of the CDR3 is TGTGCCAGCTCTATTCGGGGGGGTTCACCCCTCCACTTT. It is translated as CASSIRGGSPLHF. The genes are TRBV18 and TRBJ1-6, with a weak D call TRBD1 (5 bases). V shed 6 bases and J shed 9 bases, with 12 bases lying between them. CDR1 and CDR2 from the germline V gene are KGHSH and LQKENI. The CDR3 consists of 13 residues.

The CDR3 spells CASSFSGPQGTGSSVLTF. The DNA of the CDR3 is TGCGCCAGCAGCTTCTCAGGACCACAGGGGACCGGTAGTAGCGTCCTGACTTTC. The chain is built from TRBV5-1 and TRBJ2-6; 7 bases are a match to TRBD1. Germline lookup yields CDR1 SGHRS and CDR2 YFSETQ. The trim removed 2 bases at V and 12 bases at J, leaving 20 bases unmatched. The CDR3 length is 18 residues.

A word on this clone: The junction departs from germline at one end; a sequencing error may be responsible. This rearrangement joins TRBV6-6 to TRBJ1-1; D gene uncertain. The CDR3 spans 13 residues. The germline CDR1 and CDR2 sequences are MNHNY and SVGAGI (reference sequence). The CDR3 is CASSYSQNTEAFF. The CDR3 DNA is TGTGCCAGCAGCTACTCTCAGAACACTGAAGCTTTCTTT.

The genes are TRBV7-9 and TRBJ1-4, with a possible D match to TRBD1 (5 bases). The CDR3 is 15 residues long. CDR1 and CDR2 from the germline V gene are SEHNR and FQNEAQ (reference sequence). V lost 5 bases, J lost 0 bases, and 10 bases lay in between. CDR3 nucleotides: TGTGCCAGCAGCCCGGCCAGGGCAACTAATGAAAAACTGTTTTTT. It is translated as CASSPARATNEKLFF.

The sample holds one count of this clone. This chain uses TRBV5-6 with TRBJ2-7; a possible D gene is TRBD1 (6 bases). CDR1 and CDR2 from the germline V gene are SGHDT and YYEEEE. The V gene lost 3 bases and the J gene lost 5 bases, with 15 bases spanning the gap. The CDR3 consists of 14 residues. The CDR3 coding sequence is TGTGCCAGCAGCTCCGGGACACGGCTAGACGAGCAGTACTTC. The encoded protein is CASSSGTRLDEQYF.

The chain has TRBV25-1 and TRBJ1-1, with 7 bases aligning to TRBD1. Per the germline V gene, CDR1 is MGHDK and CDR2 is SYGVNS. The junction had 6 bases not matched to a gene; V was cut back by 8 bases and J by 0 bases. The CDR3 loop spans 14 amino acids. CDR3 amino acids: CASSGQTMNTEAFF. In DNA, the CDR3 is TGTGCCAGCTCGGGACAGACTATGAACACTGAAGCTTTCTTT. Complete variable domain (other parts from reference TRBV25-1 and TRBJ1-1): EADIYQTPRYLVIGTGKKITLECSQTMGHDKMYWYQQDPGMELHLIHYSYGVNSTEKGDLSSESTVSRIRTEHFPLTLESARPSHTSQYLCASSGQTMNTEAFFGQGTRLTVV.

This chain joins TRBV7-2 and TRBJ2-1; maybe TRBD1 (5 bases). V lost 5 bases and J lost 0, with 11 bases in between. The CDR3 has 15 amino acids. CDR1 and CDR2 (germline): SGHTA, FQGNSA. CDR3 sequence (DNA): TGTGCCAGCAGCCCCAGGGCTTCCTCCTACAATGAGCAGTTCTTC. Amino acid sequence: CASSPRASSYNEQFF. Together with reference TRBV7-2 and TRBJ2-1, the CDR3 gives the full variable domain: GAGVSQSPSNKVTEKGKDVELRCDPISGHTALYWYRQSLGQGLEFLIYFQGNSAPDKSGLPSDRFSAERTGGSVSTLTIQRTQQEDSAVYLCASSPRASSYNEQFFGPGTRLTVL.

Concerning this clone: This specimen includes other DNA sequences encoding the same CDR3. The V gene is TRBV5-1, the J gene TRBJ1-1, with 8 nucleotides matching TRBD1. The CDR3 runs 13 residues. Per the germline V gene, CDR1 is SGHRS and CDR2 is YFSETQ. Germline trimming cut 2 bases from V and 5 bases from J; bases unmatched to any gene: 2. The DNA of the CDR3 is TGCGCCAGCAGCTTTGACAGGGGAACTGAAGCTTTCTTT. Translated: CASSFDRGTEAFF.

The rearrangement links TRBV18 to TRBJ2-1; 7 nucleotides line up with TRBD1. Germline CDR1 KGHSH, CDR2 LQKENI. The CDR3 totals 14 residues. The V segment lost 3 bases and the J segment 5 bases; nucleotides outside the gene matches: 4. The CDR3 nucleotides read TGTGCCAGCTCACCTCGGGACAGTAACAATGAGCAGTTCTTC. Translating it yields CASSPRDSNNEQFF. The variable domain in full, with the rest retrieved from reference TRBV18 and TRBJ2-1, is NAGVMQNPRHLVRRRGQEARLRCSPMKGHSHVYWYRQLPEEGLKFMVYLQKENIIDESGMPKERFSAEFPKEGPSILRIQQVVRGDSAAYFCASSPRDSNNEQFFGPGTRLTVL.